Detailed here is one T cell receptor (beta chain). Its antigen is unidentified. This entry comes from a study of shared clonotypes between healthy human individuals. Study-wide results and caveats: Since donors were few, the genetic and exposure-history diversity represented was limited. Sharing across four donors was seen in approximately 5.2% of naive CD4 clonotypes.

Germline values: CDR1 SGHRS, CDR2 YFSETQ. V gave up 4 bases and J gave up 6 bases, with 17 bases separating them. The CDR3 runs 15 residues. Libraries were prepared by immunoSEQ multiplex PCR; TCRdb keeps only in-frame clonotypes and omits some of them. The table lists 2 million to 2.5 million clones, under 95% of them singletons. The V call is TRBV5-1, the J call TRBJ1-5; maybe TRBD1 (5 bases). The sequence was collected from a man between 18 and 35 years old in good health. Some clones in this sample may be carry-over from other donors' samples. The sample was naive CD4+ T cells from PBMCs. The subset was: CD45RA+ positively selected. This CDR3 reads CASSKNGGEGQPQHF. DNA of the CDR3: TGCGCCAGCAGCAAAAATGGGGGGGAAGGTCAGCCCCAGCATTTT.